This T cell receptor (beta chain) is from a study of T-cell reconstitution after alpha-beta-depleted transplantation in children. Overall study results and limits: Reportedly, alpha-beta T cells present about two months post-transplant originated from several hundred expanded clones of graft origin. Some patients' high day-60 TCRbeta diversity was traced to surviving recipient T cells and thymic progenitors. From newly produced T cells came most of the T-cell counts and diversity one year after transplant.

The TCRbeta library was prepared with unique molecular identifiers. Each CDR3 protein gets one entry after TCRdb re-called the PCR reads with MiXCR. The data contain about 290,000 distinct CDR3 sequences, about 9.4% of them singletons. On this clonotype itself: Its antigen is unknown.

The CDR3 loop spans 15 amino acids. The V gene's germline CDR1 is LGHNA and CDR2 YNFKEQ. V lost 5 bases and J lost 5; bases outside the gene matches: 10. The material was PBMCs, obtained before TCRalphabeta/CD19-depleted stem cell transplant. The source of this sequence is a boy in the first two years of life with acute myeloid leukemia, due to receive a stem cell transplant. The genes are TRBV4-2 and TRBJ2-7, with TRBD1 identical over 9 bases. The CDR3 DNA reads TGTGCCAGCAGCGTTTCCGGGACAGGGAACGACGAGCAGTACTTC. Translating gives CASSVSGTGNDEQYF.